One and the same sample provided the 17 T cell receptor beta chains below, sequenced in a study of cytomegalovirus exposure and HLA in healthy donors. Primers: 60 Vbeta forward and 13 Jbeta reverse. Libraries were prepared by immunoSEQ multiplex PCR; TCRdb keeps only in-frame clonotypes and omits some of them. The top ten hold approximately 1.8% of the sample, which has 150,000 to 200,000 clones, over 80% seen once. The specimen was PBMCs. These receptors came from a human donor in good health.

To note about this clone: The sample contains more than one DNA sequence encoding this CDR3. The rearrangement links TRBV6-1 to TRBJ1-5; no firm D call. Germline lookup yields CDR1 MNHNS and CDR2 SASEGT. This CDR3 comprises 13 residues. Trimming removed 9 bases at V and 0 bases at J, with 9 bases between. DNA for the CDR3: TGTGCCAGTGGCCGTCCTAGCAATCAGCCCCAGCATTTT. Protein sequence: CASGRPSNQPQHF.

The V and J genes are TRBV4-3 and TRBJ1-5, with TRBD1 matching over 10 bases. V trimming: 4 bases; J trimming: 5 bases; junction bases outside the gene matches: 2. The CDR3 consists of 14 residues. The germline V gene has CDR1 LGHNA and CDR2 YSLEER. CDR3 in amino acids: CASSPDRGDQPQHF. The DNA for the CDR3 is TGCGCCAGCAGCCCGGACAGGGGGGATCAGCCCCAGCATTTT.

The rearrangement joins TRBV5-6 to TRBJ1-5; a possible D gene is TRBD1 (6 bases). Trimming stripped 4 bases from V and 6 bases from J, with 17 bases between. The germline CDR1 and CDR2 sequences are SGHDT and YYEEEE. The CDR3 is 15 amino acids. CDR3 amino acids: CASSTSQGLGQPQHF. CDR3 sequence (DNA): TGTGCCAGCAGCACCTCCCAGGGGTTGGGTCAGCCCCAGCATTTT.

The V gene is TRBV9, the J gene TRBJ2-1; D unclear. The CDR3 has 13 residues. With 0 bases removed from V and 4 bases from J, the gap between germline ends came to 5 bases. Germline V gives CDR1 SGDLS, CDR2 YYNGEE. For the CDR3, the DNA is TGTGCCAGCAGCGTAGGAGAATACAATGAGCAGTTCTTC. It codes for CASSVGEYNEQFF. Combining the CDR3 with reference TRBV9 and TRBJ2-1 gives the whole variable domain DSGVTQTPKHLITATGQRVTLRCSPRSGDLSVYWYQQSLDQGLQFLIQYYNGEERAKGNILERFSAQQFPDLHSELNLSSLELGDSALYFCASSVGEYNEQFFGPGTRLTVL.

This clone was recorded a few times. The V call is TRBV4-3, the J call TRBJ2-2, with D perhaps matching TRBD2 (6 bases). Trimming shortened V by 4 bases and J by 5 bases, and 14 bases separated the two germline ends. The CDR3 totals 15 residues. CDR1 and CDR2 (germline): LGHNA, YSLEER. The CDR3 region has the DNA TGCGCCAGCAGCCGTACCGGGGCGGGGACCGGGGAGCTGTTTTTT. Residues: CASSRTGAGTGELFF.

This chain links TRBV13 with TRBJ2-3; 7 bases agree with TRBD1. The V gene's germline CDR1 is PRHDT and CDR2 FYEKMQ (reference sequence). V lost 5 bases and J lost 0; bases outside the gene matches: 2. CDR3 size: 14 residues. DNA of the CDR3: TGTGCCAGCAGCCTGGGACAGAGCACAGATACGCAGTATTTT. Translating it yields CASSLGQSTDTQYF.

The chain joins TRBV13 to TRBJ1-2; maybe TRBD1 (5 bases). Deletions cut 1 base from V and 2 bases from J, with 14 bases between. This CDR3 contains 16 residues. The germline CDR1 and CDR2 sequences are PRHDT and FYEKMQ (reference sequence). CDR3 sequence (DNA): TGTGCCAGCAGCTTAGTAGCGGGGCGTAGGAACTATGGCTACACCTTC. Encoded protein: CASSLVAGRRNYGYTF.

The rearrangement links TRBV4-1 to TRBJ1-2, with D uncertain. CDR3 length equals 15 residues. The ends were cut back, 3 bases at V and 5 bases at J, with 16 bases in the middle. Germline loops: CDR1 MGHRA, CDR2 YSYEKL. The CDR3: CASSQAGGLTYGYTF. The CDR3 DNA follows: TGCGCCAGCAGCCAGGCCGGAGGGCTAACATATGGCTACACCTTC.

The rearrangement uses TRBV10-3 and TRBJ1-1, with D hard to call. This CDR3 spans 13 amino acids. CDR1 is ENHRY and CDR2 is SYGVKD in the germline V gene. The V end was cut by 7 bases, the J end by 2 bases, with 11 bases between. CDR3: CAITHADNTEAFF. CDR3 bases: TGTGCCATCACCCACGCGGATAACACTGAAGCTTTCTTT.

Remarks on this clone: Other DNA sequences of this sample code for an identical CDR3. J is TRBJ2-5 and V is TRBV9; TRBD2 matches at 8 bases. Germline V lookup: CDR1 SGDLS, CDR2 YYNGEE. With 0 bases clipped from V and 1 base from J, the junction kept 5 bases outside the gene matches. The CDR3 length is 16 residues. The CDR3 nucleotides read TGTGCCAGCAGCGTAGGGGCGGGGGGACCCCAAGAGACCCAGTACTTC. Its protein product is CASSVGAGGPQETQYF.

The rearrangement links TRBV5-1 to TRBJ2-2; 9 bases line up with TRBD2. V trimming: 5 bases; J trimming: 7 bases; junction bases outside the gene matches: 15. This CDR3 is built from 17 residues. Germline values: CDR1 SGHRS, CDR2 YFSETQ. The CDR3 nucleotides are TGCGCCAGCAGTGCCCCCTCGGTAGCGGGGGCCGGCGGGGAGCTGTTTTTT. This sequence encodes CASSAPSVAGAGGELFF.

The chain is built from TRBV2 and TRBJ1-1, with 9 bases aligning to TRBD1. The CDR3 has 14 amino acids. Germline trimming cut 5 bases from V and 6 bases from J; bases unmatched to any gene: 7. Germline CDR1 reads SNHLY; CDR2 reads FYNNEI. As DNA, the CDR3 is TGTGCCAGCAGTTTCGGACAGGGGAAGGCTGAAGCTTTCTTT. Amino acids: CASSFGQGKAEAFF.

This clone has only a few counts. The CDR3 here is CASSYSGLAGEYEQYF. In nucleotides, the CDR3 is TGTGCCAGCAGTTACTCGGGACTAGCGGGGGAATACGAGCAGTACTTC. The chain carries TRBV6-5 and TRBJ2-7, with 14 bases that match TRBD2. CDR1 and CDR2 (germline): MNHEY, SVGAGI. V was pared by 0 bases and J by 4 bases, with 2 bases of the junction left unmatched. The CDR3 loop spans 16 amino acids.

The sample holds one count of this clone. This sequence joins TRBV15 and TRBJ1-3, with TRBD1 as a possible D gene (5 bases). Germline-derived CDR1 and CDR2 are LNHNV and YYDKDF (reference sequence). V was clipped by 0 bases and J by 11 bases, with 11 bases between them. This CDR3 has 13 amino acids. The chain's CDR3 is CATSRESPGPIYF. The CDR3 DNA reads as TGTGCCACCAGCAGAGAATCCCCAGGGCCCATATATTTT. The full variable domain, with the rest looked up from reference TRBV15 and TRBJ1-3, is DAMVIQNPRYQVTQFGKPVTLSCSQTLNHNVMYWYQQKSSQAPKLLFHYYDKDFNNEADTPDNFQSRRPNTSFCFLDIRSPGLGDTAMYLCATSRESPGPIYFGEGSWLTVV.

The chain is built from TRBV18 and TRBJ2-1, with 8 bases identical to TRBD1. Germline trimming cut 0 bases from V and 2 bases from J; bases unmatched to any gene: 0. The CDR3 is made up of 15 amino acids. CDR1 and CDR2 (germline): KGHSH, LQKENI. The CDR3 is CASSPPQGAYNEQFF. In DNA form, the CDR3 reads TGTGCCAGCTCACCACCACAGGGGGCCTACAATGAGCAGTTCTTC. Together with reference TRBV18 and TRBJ2-1, the CDR3 gives the full variable domain: NAGVMQNPRHLVRRRGQEARLRCSPMKGHSHVYWYRQLPEEGLKFMVYLQKENIIDESGMPKERFSAEFPKEGPSILRIQQVVRGDSAAYFCASSPPQGAYNEQFFGPGTRLTVL.

V gene TRBV2 combines with J gene TRBJ1-2; D may be TRBD1 (5 bases). Trimming took off 4 bases at V and 7 bases at J, with 10 bases between the two ends. This CDR3 spans 12 amino acids. Germline CDR1 SNHLY, CDR2 FYNNEI. The CDR3 spells CASSVAQGGYTF. CDR3 sequence (DNA): TGTGCCAGCAGTGTTGCCCAGGGTGGCTACACCTTC.

This sequence joins TRBV29-1 and TRBJ2-1; perhaps TRBD1 as D (6 bases). The CDR3 extends over 15 amino acids. Per the germline V gene, CDR1 is SQVTM and CDR2 is ANQGSEA. Trimming left V 7 bases short and J 6 bases short, with 22 bases between. The CDR3 loop reads CSASYPGQNFNEQFF. The CDR3 bases are TGCAGCGCCTCTTACCCCGGACAGAATTTCAATGAGCAGTTCTTC.